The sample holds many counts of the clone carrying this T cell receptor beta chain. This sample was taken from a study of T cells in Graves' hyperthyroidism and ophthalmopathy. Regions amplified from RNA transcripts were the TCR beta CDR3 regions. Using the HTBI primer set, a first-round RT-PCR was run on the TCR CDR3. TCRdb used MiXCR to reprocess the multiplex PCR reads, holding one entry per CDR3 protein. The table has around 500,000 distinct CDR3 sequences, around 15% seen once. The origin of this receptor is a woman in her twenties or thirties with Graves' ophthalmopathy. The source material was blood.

CDR3: CASGAGVVGELFF. CDR3 DNA sequence: TGTGCCAGCGGGGCAGGGGTGGTCGGGGAGCTGTTTTTT. This chain connects TRBV3-1 to TRBJ2-2; tentatively, D is TRBD1 (6 bases). Deletions cut 8 bases from V and 7 bases from J, with 14 bases between. The CDR3 is 13 residues long. The germline CDR1 and CDR2 sequences are LGHDT and YNNKEL (reference sequence).